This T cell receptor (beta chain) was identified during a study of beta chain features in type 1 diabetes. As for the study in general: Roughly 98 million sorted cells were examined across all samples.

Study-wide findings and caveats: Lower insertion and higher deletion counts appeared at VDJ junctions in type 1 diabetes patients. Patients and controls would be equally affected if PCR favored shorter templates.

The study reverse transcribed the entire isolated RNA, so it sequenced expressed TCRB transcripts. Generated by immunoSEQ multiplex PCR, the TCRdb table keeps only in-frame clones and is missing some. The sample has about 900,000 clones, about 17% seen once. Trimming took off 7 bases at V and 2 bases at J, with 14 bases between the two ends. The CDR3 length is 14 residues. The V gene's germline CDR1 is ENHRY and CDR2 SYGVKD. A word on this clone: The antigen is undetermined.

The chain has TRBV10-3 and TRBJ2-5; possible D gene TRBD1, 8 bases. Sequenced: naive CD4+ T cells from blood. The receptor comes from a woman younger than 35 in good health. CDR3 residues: CAINRGGGQETQYF. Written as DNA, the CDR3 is TGTGCCATCAACAGGGGGGGAGGGCAAGAGACCCAGTACTTC.